This T cell receptor (beta chain) was observed in a study of cytomegalovirus exposure and HLA in healthy donors. This clone was counted once. Its antigen is not known. Germline V gene sequence: CDR1 WSHSY, CDR2 SAAADI. The V end was cut by 3 bases, the J end by 4 bases, with 4 bases between. CDR3 size: 11 residues. The PCR had 60 Vbeta and 13 Jbeta primers. Here immunoSEQ multiplex PCR was the method, and the copy in TCRdb shows in-frame clones only, minus some. The sample carries around 210,000 clones, approximately 85% recorded once. Notes on the study in general: About 87% or about 30% of the time was how often most TCR beta V segments were productive, according to an earlier analysis.

The chain joins TRBV10-2 to TRBJ2-7; D unresolved. The receptor was derived from a girl aged 2 to 10 in good health and CMV-seronegative. Source material: PBMCs. CDR3 nucleotide sequence: TGCGCCAGCAGTGATTATTACGAGCAGTACTTC. Protein sequence: CASSDYYEQYF.